This T cell receptor beta chain was sequenced in a study of cytomegalovirus exposure and HLA in healthy donors. Study-level results: Another analysis was done later, and it associated approximately 18,000 TCR beta sequences with HLA alleles at 0.05 false discovery rate. An analysis was carried out later, and it reportedly showed fewer N-insertions in an Asian-associated ancestry cluster than the approximately 700-donor mean. Later analysis identified a missense DCLRE1C variant that was linked to TCR beta V- and J-gene trimming.

Points on this clone: Its antigen is still unknown.

V was trimmed by 4 bases and J by 4 bases, leaving 14 bases between them. This CDR3 contains 13 residues. Per the germline V gene, CDR1 is SQVTM and CDR2 is ANQGSEA. The PCR was carried out with 60 Vbeta primers and 13 Jbeta primers. The table came from immunoSEQ multiplex PCR; TCRdb's copy has only in-frame clones and leaves some out. Here the sample spans 170,000 or so clones, over 70% being singletons. Sequences were obtained from PBMCs. The source is a woman in her 30s in good health and CMV-seropositive. The chain is built from TRBV29-1 and TRBJ2-7, with D tentatively TRBD1 (5 bases). DNA for the CDR3: TGCAGCGTTGGAGGAGAGGCAGGGTACGAGCAGTACTTC. Amino acids: CSVGGEAGYEQYF.